Below, 22 T cell receptor beta chains from the same sample are listed, as sequenced in a study of blood T cells in healthy people across ages. Primers used in a second PCR of about 6 to 11 cycles were a sample-barcoded 5' primer and a J-beta primer mix. TCRdb re-analysed the 5' RACE reads in MiXCR, keeping a single row per CDR3 protein. The repertoire consists of some 900,000 distinct CDR3 sequences, with roughly 48% occurring once and the leading ten covering 13%. Material: blood. All receptors come from a man between 25 and 39 years old in good health.

The CDR3 DNA reads as TGTGCCAGCAGTTACTCAGGACTAGGTAATGAGCAGTTCTTC. Translating it yields CASSYSGLGNEQFF. V and J are TRBV6-2 or TRBV6-3 and TRBJ2-1; 7 nucleotides line up with TRBD2. The CDR3 length is 14 residues. Germline lookup yields CDR1 MNHEY and CDR2 SVGEGT. V lost 0 bases, J lost 7 bases, and 3 bases stayed unmatched.

This clonotype was picked up a small number of times. The gene calls are TRBV7-9 and TRBJ2-3; unclear D gene. Germline loops: CDR1 SEHNR, CDR2 FQNEAQ (reference sequence). This CDR3 is 14 amino acids long. V lost 5 bases and J 5 bases, leaving 14 bases between the germline ends. CDR3 DNA: TGTGCCAGCAGCCCATCCTATGTTGGAGATACGCAGTATTTT. This translates into CASSPSYVGDTQYF.

The rearrangement links TRBV5-6 to TRBJ1-6; 9 bases agree with TRBD1. After removal of 4 bases from V and 7 bases from J, the junction contained 6 bases not matched to a gene. The CDR3 runs to 15 residues. Germline V gene lookup returns CDR1 SGHDT and CDR2 YYEEEE. Here the CDR3 reads CASSIPGQGNSPLHF. CDR3 sequence (DNA): TGTGCCAGCAGCATCCCGGGACAGGGCAATTCACCCCTCCACTTT.

The sample holds a few counts of this clonotype. The CDR3 protein is CSVRRAGTEAFF. The CDR3, as DNA: TGCAGCGTGAGGAGGGCTGGGACTGAAGCTTTCTTT. This chain uses TRBV29-1 with TRBJ1-1; D not certain. V lost 6 bases to trimming and J lost 5 bases, with 13 bases between them. Germline CDR1 is SQVTM and CDR2 is ANQGSEA. The CDR3 runs to 12 residues. Variable domain in full (rest from reference TRBV29-1 and TRBJ1-1): SAVISQKPSRDICQRGTSLTIQCQVDSQVTMMFWYRQQPGQSLTLIATANQGSEATYESGFVIDKFPISRPNLTFSTLTVSNMSPEDSSIYLCSVRRAGTEAFFGQGTRLTVV.

The table lists this clonotype with a few counts. This chain links TRBV10-3 with TRBJ2-4; 9 bases line up with TRBD1. The end of the DNA fits TRBJ2-7 better, so the J call may be wrong. There are 15 residues in the CDR3. The germline V gene has CDR1 ENHRY and CDR2 SYGVKD. The CDR3 nucleotides are TGTGCCATCAGGCCCGGGACAGGGAAAAACTACGAGCAGTACTTC. Translating gives CAIRPGTGKNYEQYF.

A single count supports this clonotype. The V call is TRBV12-3 or TRBV12-4, the J call TRBJ1-6, with D possibly TRBD1 on 6 matching bases. V lost 6 bases to trimming and J lost 9 bases, with 18 bases between them. The CDR3 is 15 residues long. The CDR3 nucleotides are TGTGCCAGCAGCAGCCAGGGACACTTAGGTTCACCCCTCCACTTT. Protein sequence: CASSSQGHLGSPLHF.

In the case of this clonotype: At one of its ends the junction is not consistent with the germline gene, which may arise from a read error. CDR3: CANSLSRGGTEQYF. The CDR3 DNA reads TGTGCCAACAGTTTATCGAGGGGAGGGACCGAGCAGTACTTC. The chain employs TRBV27 and TRBJ2-7; 7 nucleotides match TRBD2. Germline V lookup: CDR1 MNHEY, CDR2 SMNVEV (reference sequence). The CDR3 covers 14 residues.

V usage is TRBV20-1 and J usage is TRBJ1-2; 12 bases map to TRBD1. V lost 6 bases to trimming and J lost 8 bases; unmatched junction nucleotides: 10. This CDR3 region has 14 residues. Germline V lookup: CDR1 DFQATT, CDR2 SNEGSKA (reference sequence). The CDR3 bases are TGCAGTGCCAGACGGGACAGGGGGCTGCGCGGCTACACCTTC. Amino acids: CSARRDRGLRGYTF.

This chain uses TRBV6-6 with TRBJ1-1; the D is unclear. V lost 6 bases and J 4 bases, leaving 12 bases between the germline ends. CDR1 is MNHNY, CDR2 SVGAGI, per germline (reference sequence). CDR3 size: 13 residues. The CDR3 here is CASRQMVGTEAFF. In nucleotides, the CDR3 is TGTGCCAGCAGGCAAATGGTGGGCACTGAAGCTTTCTTT.

The genes are TRBV28 and TRBJ2-1; 7 bases align to TRBD2. The CDR3 contains 13 residues. The ends lost 3 bases at V and 8 bases at J; junction bases unmatched: 4. CDR1 is MDHEN and CDR2 is SYDVKM in the germline V gene. CDR3 in amino acids: CASSLGREDEQFF. CDR3 in DNA: TGTGCCAGCAGTTTGGGGAGGGAGGATGAGCAGTTCTTC.

The chain carries TRBV7-2 and TRBJ2-3; a weak D match, TRBD2 (5 bases). The CDR3 is 15 amino acids. Germline V gives CDR1 SGHTA, CDR2 FQGNSA. Trimming took 3 bases from V and 6 from J, leaving 16 bases between them. The CDR3 coding sequence is TGTGCCAGCAGCTTCGCCCTAGCCAGTCCGGATACGCAGTATTTT. Translating it yields CASSFALASPDTQYF. The full variable domain, with the rest looked up from reference TRBV7-2 and TRBJ2-3, is GAGVSQSPSNKVTEKGKDVELRCDPISGHTALYWYRQSLGQGLEFLIYFQGNSAPDKSGLPSDRFSAERTGGSVSTLTIQRTQQEDSAVYLCASSFALASPDTQYFGPGTRLTVL.

The J gene is TRBJ1-2, the V gene TRBV6-2 or TRBV6-3, with D possibly TRBD1 on 6 matching bases. The CDR3 is 18 amino acids. Germline CDR1 is MNHEY and CDR2 is SVGEGT. Trimming took 7 bases from V and 7 from J, leaving 31 bases between them. CDR3 DNA sequence: TGTGCCAGCACCGCACCGACAGGACTCCCTCCTCTACACGGTGGCTACACCTTC. This codes for CASTAPTGLPPLHGGYTF.

The CDR3 DNA is TGTGCCAGCGTCATTTCCGGGACAGGAATTAACTATGGCTACACCTTC. It specifies CASVISGTGINYGYTF. The chain has TRBV13 and TRBJ1-2; 8 bases are a match to TRBD1. Germline CDR1 is PRHDT and CDR2 is FYEKMQ (reference sequence). CDR3 size: 16 residues. V was pared by 8 bases and J by 1 base, with 12 bases of the junction left unmatched.

The rearrangement links TRBV20-1 to TRBJ2-3, with 7 bases lining up with TRBD2. In germline, CDR1 is DFQATT, CDR2 SNEGSKA (reference sequence). The CDR3 is 15 amino acids. Germline trimming cut 6 bases from V and 4 bases from J; bases unmatched to any gene: 13. The CDR3 protein is CSALLPAGRADTQYF. DNA of the CDR3: TGCAGTGCCCTTCTTCCAGCGGGGAGGGCAGATACGCAGTATTTT.

This clonotype was found a few times. The chain has TRBV6-1 and TRBJ2-7, with 9 bases fitting TRBD1. From germline, CDR1 is MNHNS and CDR2 SASEGT. The CDR3 loop spans 13 amino acids. V lost 1 base, J lost 6 bases, and 1 base stayed unmatched. For the CDR3, the DNA is TGTGCCAGCAGTGAAGGGACAGGGGTCGAGCAGTACTTC. Translation: CASSEGTGVEQYF.

In nucleotides, the CDR3 is TGTGCCAGCAGTAAACGACAGGGATTGAACACTGAAGCTTTCTTT. Protein sequence: CASSKRQGLNTEAFF. V and J are TRBV12-3 or TRBV12-4 and TRBJ1-1; 7 bases agree with TRBD1. The CDR3 extends over 15 amino acids. The junction had 6 bases not matched to a gene; V was cut back by 5 bases and J by 0 bases.

The J gene is TRBJ1-4, the V gene TRBV20-1, with D possibly being TRBD1 (6 bases). V lost 3 bases and J lost 3, with 11 bases in between. Germline V gene data show CDR1 as DFQATT and CDR2 as SNEGSKA (reference sequence). The CDR3 has 14 residues. DNA for the CDR3: TGCAGTGCTAGGAACAGGGCCTCTAATGAAAAACTGTTTTTT. Translation gives CSARNRASNEKLFF.

This clonotype has ten or more counts. The chain carries TRBV6-4 and TRBJ1-6; D is unresolved. Trimming left V 2 bases short and J 5 bases short, with 4 bases between. The CDR3 is 13 amino acids. CDR1 is MRHNA, CDR2 SNTAGT, per germline. CDR3 loop: CASSDRDNSPLHF. In DNA, the CDR3 is TGTGCCAGCAGTGACAGGGATAATTCACCCCTCCACTTT.

This clonotype is a singleton in its sample. The V and J genes are TRBV6-4 and TRBJ1-5; TRBD1 matches at 7 bases. CDR3 length equals 15 residues. CDR1 and CDR2 from the germline V gene are MRHNA and SNTAGT. Trimming cost V 4 bases and J 7 bases; bases outside gene matches: 10. In DNA form, the CDR3 reads TGTGCCAGCAGTGTTACAGAGGGGGCGGGCCAGCCCCAGCATTTT. This translates into CASSVTEGAGQPQHF.

The chain uses TRBV28 and TRBJ2-3, with TRBD2 matching over 7 bases. The CDR3 contains 15 residues. J was trimmed by 7 bases and V by 7 bases; bases with no gene match: 14. CDR1 and CDR2 from the germline V gene are MDHEN and SYDVKM. CDR3 loop: CASIPDGRTRNTQYF. CDR3 bases: TGTGCCAGCATCCCTGACGGACGGACTAGAAATACGCAGTATTTT.

A remark on this clonotype: The junction departs from the called germline gene at one end, perhaps through a read error. The V gene is TRBV20-1, the J gene TRBJ1-6; TRBD1 matches at 9 bases. The CDR3 consists of 13 residues. Germline V gives CDR1 DFQATT, CDR2 SNEGSKA (reference sequence). CDR3 residues: CSTRDRALTPLHF. CDR3 coding DNA: TGCAGTACTAGGGACAGGGCCCTGACACCCCTCCACTTT.

This clonotype occurred a few times. This chain links TRBV12-3 or TRBV12-4 with TRBJ1-5; TRBD1 aligns across 10 bases. CDR3 size: 15 residues. V gave up 3 bases and J gave up 6 bases; unmatched junction bases: 5. In nucleotides, the CDR3 is TGTGCCAGCAGTTTGTCGGGACAGGGGCTTCAGCCCCAGCATTTT. Translation: CASSLSGQGLQPQHF.